The 2 T cell receptor beta chains below all came from one sample that was sequenced in a study of blood T cell repertoires in COVID-19. Sequencing was performed with immunoSEQ multiplex PCR; in TCRdb, only in-frame clones are kept and a portion is missing. The sample yields some 170,000 clones, approximately 90% seen once. The source material was peripheral blood. These receptors came from a woman between 45 and 60 years old with acute or convalescent COVID-19.

The rearrangement links TRBV9 to TRBJ1-4, with D maybe TRBD1 (5 bases). The CDR3 consists of 14 residues. Germline CDR1 reads SGDLS; CDR2 reads YYNGEE. V was cut by 4 bases and J by 5 bases, with 12 bases left in between. The CDR3 loop is CASSTTDENEKLFF. The CDR3 region has the DNA TGTGCCAGCAGCACGACAGACGAGAATGAAAAACTGTTTTTT.

The chain couples TRBV6-2 or TRBV6-3 to TRBJ2-6; D gene ambiguous. Per the germline V gene, CDR1 is MNHEY and CDR2 is SVGEGT. The CDR3 totals 15 residues. Trimming left V 4 bases short and J 4 bases short, with 11 bases between. DNA of the CDR3: TGTGCCAGCAGTTCCCCCCAGGCCGGGGCCAACGTCCTGACTTTC. Translating gives CASSSPQAGANVLTF.